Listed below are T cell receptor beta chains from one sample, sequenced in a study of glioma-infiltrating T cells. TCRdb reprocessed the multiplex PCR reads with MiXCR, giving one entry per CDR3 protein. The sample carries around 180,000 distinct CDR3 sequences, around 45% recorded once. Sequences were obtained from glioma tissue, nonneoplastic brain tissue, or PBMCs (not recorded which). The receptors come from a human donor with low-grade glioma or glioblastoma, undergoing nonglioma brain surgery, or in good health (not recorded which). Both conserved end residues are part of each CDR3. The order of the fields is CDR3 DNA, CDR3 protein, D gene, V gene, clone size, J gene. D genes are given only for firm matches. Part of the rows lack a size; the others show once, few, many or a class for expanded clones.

TGTGCCAGCATGAAACTTCGGACCTACAATGAGCAGTTCTTC | CASMKLRTYNEQFF | . | TRBV2 | . | TRBJ2-1
TGCGCCAGCAGCCCTTACCCACAGGGAATCCAAGGGACCCAGTACTTC | CASSPYPQGIQGTQYF | . | TRBV5-1 | . | TRBJ2-5
TGTGCCAGCAGTTACTCGGGGGGGGGGGCTGGGAATGAGCAGTTCTTC | CASSYSGGGAGNEQFF | . | TRBV6-5 | few | TRBJ2-1
TGTGCCAGCAGGGCCTGGGGCAGGGCCACTGTGGGTGAGCAGTTCTTC | CASRAWGRATVGEQFF | . | TRBV12-3/TRBV12-4 | many | TRBJ2-1
TGTGCCAGCAGCCCAAGGGTAACTAGCGGGACCAACCGAAACAATGAGCAGTTCTTC | CASSPRVTSGTNRNNEQFF | TRBD2 | TRBV6-1 | many | TRBJ2-1
TGTGCCAGTAGCCCCGGGACAGGGGGATACAATGAGCATTTCTTC | CASSPGTGGYNEHFF | TRBD1 | TRBV19 | . | TRBJ2-1
TGTGCCAGCAGCCAACTGGTAGGGGGGCTTGAAAAACTGTTTTTT | CASSQLVGGLEKLFF | . | TRBV4-2 | many | TRBJ1-4
TGCAGTGCTAGAGATCCCCGCGGGACTCACGTATACGAGCAGTACTTC | CSARDPRGTHVYEQYF | . | TRBV20-1 | . | TRBJ2-7
TGTGCCTGGACCGGGAGGCATAACAATGAGCAGTTCTTC | CAWTGRHNNEQFF | TRBD2 | TRBV30 | many | TRBJ2-1
TGCAGTGCTAGGTCTAGCGGGAGTCAGACCCAGTACTTC | CSARSSGSQTQYF | TRBD2 | TRBV20-1 | many | TRBJ2-5
TGTGCCAGCACCAGAATTAGCGGGTGGAACACCGGGGAGCTGTTTTTT | CASTRISGWNTGELFF | TRBD2 | TRBV28 | many | TRBJ2-2
TGCAGTGCTGGGACCCCCGCGGACTCCAATAATGAGCAGTTCTTC | CSAGTPADSNNEQFF | . | TRBV20-1 | many | TRBJ2-1
TGTGCCAGCAGTACCGGTATGAACACTGAAGCTTTCTTT | CASSTGMNTEAFF | . | TRBV2 | many | TRBJ1-1
TGTGCCATCAGTTTATCCCGACAGGCACCCTACGAGCAGTACTTC | CAISLSRQAPYEQYF | . | TRBV28 | . | TRBJ2-7
TGTGCCAGCAGTTCATTAACAGGGTTTGGTCAGCCCCAGCATTTT | CASSSLTGFGQPQHF | . | TRBV6-1 | many | TRBJ1-5
TGTGCCAGCAGTTCCGGGACAATCGGAAACACCATATATTTT | CASSSGTIGNTIYF | . | TRBV3-1 | . | TRBJ1-3
TGCAGTGCTATCCTAGCGGGTCGCTCCTACGAGCAGTACTTC | CSAILAGRSYEQYF | TRBD2 | TRBV20-1 | many | TRBJ2-7
TGTGCCAGTAGTGACTGGATGAACACTGAAGCTTTCTTT | CASSDWMNTEAFF | . | TRBV19 | few | TRBJ1-1
TGTGCCAGCAGGTTGTTATCAGCCGGGGAGCTGTTTTTT | CASRLLSAGELFF | . | TRBV7-9 | . | TRBJ2-2
TGCGCCAGCAGCCCCGGCGGAGGGACAGCTAGCAATCAGCCCCATCATTTT | CASSPGGGTASNQPHHF | TRBD1 | TRBV5-1 | . | TRBJ1-5
TGTGCCAGCAGTTTACGGCGGCAGGGAAGCACTGAAGCTTTCTTT | CASSLRRQGSTEAFF | . | TRBV27 | many | TRBJ1-1